This entry features one T cell receptor beta chain sequence. This record belongs to a study of blood T cell repertoires in COVID-19. The overall study: Samples of COVID-19 (acute and convalescent) were obtained from the United States, Italy and Spain. PBMCs, B-cell-depleted T cells, or T cells provided the cDNA or gDNA that made up the material.

This CDR3 is built from 14 residues. The V end lost 0 bases, the J end lost 4 bases, and 9 bases lay between the germline ends. CDR1 is ENHRY and CDR2 is SYGVKD in the germline V gene. In the source study's methods: By means of reference gene primer amplification, nucleated cell counts were estimated. TCRdb's copy holds only in-frame clones and misses some; the assay was immunoSEQ multiplex PCR. V, J and clone size are those of that table, while D and trimming were read from the DNA. The table includes 100,000 to 150,000 clones, approximately 84% detected once. The sequenced material came from peripheral blood. This TCR was recovered from a man aged 55 to 69 with acute or convalescent COVID-19. The chain joins TRBV10-3 to TRBJ1-1, with D tentatively TRBD1 (6 bases). DNA of the CDR3: TGTGCCATCAGTGAGTCGACAGGTTCCACTGAAGCTTTCTTT. This encodes CAISESTGSTEAFF.